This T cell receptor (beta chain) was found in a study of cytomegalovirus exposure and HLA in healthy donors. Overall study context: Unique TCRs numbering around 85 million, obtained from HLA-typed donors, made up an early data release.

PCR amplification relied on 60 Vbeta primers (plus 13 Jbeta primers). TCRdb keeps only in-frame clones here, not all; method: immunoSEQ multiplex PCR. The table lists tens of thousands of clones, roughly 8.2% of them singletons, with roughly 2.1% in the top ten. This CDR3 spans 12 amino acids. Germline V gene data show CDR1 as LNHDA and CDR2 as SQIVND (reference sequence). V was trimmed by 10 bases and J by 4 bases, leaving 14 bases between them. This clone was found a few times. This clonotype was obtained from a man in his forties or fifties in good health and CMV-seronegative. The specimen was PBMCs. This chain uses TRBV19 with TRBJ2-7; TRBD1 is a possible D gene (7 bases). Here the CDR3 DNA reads TGTGCCACCCAGGGGGGCGGTTACGAGCAGTACTTC. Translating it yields CATQGGGYEQYF. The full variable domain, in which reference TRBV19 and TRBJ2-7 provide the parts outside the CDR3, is DGGITQSPKYLFRKEGQNVTLSCEQNLNHDAMYWYRQDPGQGLRLIYYSQIVNDFQKGDIAEGYSVSREKKESFPLTVTSAQKNPTAFYLCATQGGGYEQYFGPGTRLTVT.